This T cell receptor beta chain stems from a study of OX40 agonist ivuxolimab in advanced cancers. The V gene end was trimmed by 6 bases and the J gene end by 4 bases; junction bases not matched to a gene: 7. The CDR3 runs to 16 residues. In germline, CDR1 is LGHNA, CDR2 YSLEER. General study results and limits: Among T cells, CD8+ cells averaged more expanded clones than CD4+ cells. Part of the nonresponder group also had normalized T-cell clonal expansion that was low. At doses 0.1 to 3.0 mg/kg, CD4+ and CD8+ clones expanded. Among expanded peripheral T cells, antigen specificity went undetermined.

Points on this clone: Antigen unknown.

Profiling relied on immunoSEQ multiplex PCR, and the TCRdb table lists in-frame clones only, not all of them. The table includes about 82,000 clones, roughly nine tenths detected once. V gene TRBV4-3 combines with J gene TRBJ2-3, with 13 positions matching TRBD2. The sample in question was CD4+ or CD8+ T cells sorted from blood, obtained in a trial of the OX40 agonist ivuxolimab. The clonotype was recovered from an adult with an advanced solid tumor such as melanoma, head and neck, liver or kidney cancer. CDR3: CASRMGLAGSSDTQYF. The CDR3 nucleotides read TGCGCCAGCAGAATGGGACTAGCGGGATCGTCAGATACGCAGTATTTT.